This T cell receptor (beta chain) comes out of a study of blood T cell repertoires in COVID-19. Looking at the study overall: Some COVID-19 samples were acute and others convalescent; all came from the United States, Italy and Spain. T cells, B-cell-depleted T cells, or PBMCs supplied cDNA or gDNA.

Original processing notes: Scientists estimated how many nucleated cells there were by amplifying reference gene primers. Sequencing used immunoSEQ multiplex PCR; TCRdb keeps in-frame clones, though not all of them. The V and J calls and clone size are taken from that table; D and trimming were inferred from the DNA. The sample records fewer than 150,000 clones, about 84% being singletons. Per germline, CDR1 SGHTA and CDR2 FQGTGA. Between the trimmed V and J ends, which lost 1 base and 2 bases, there was a span of 11 bases. The CDR3 totals 15 residues. The receptor was isolated from a human donor in a cohort sampled during active COVID-19. The sequencing input was peripheral blood. The chain recombines TRBV7-3 with TRBJ2-5; a weak D match, TRBD2 (6 bases). CDR3 bases: TGTGCCAGCAGCTTAAACGGGGGTCTACAAGAGACCCAGTACTTC. Translating it yields CASSLNGGLQETQYF.